This T cell receptor (beta chain) was retrieved from a study of blood T cell repertoires in COVID-19. For the study at large: Sources were T cells, B-cell-depleted T cells, or PBMCs; the material itself was cDNA or gDNA.

Losses at the gene ends were 6 bases for V and 1 base for J; bases not matched to a gene: 6. CDR3 length: 15 amino acids. Germline values: CDR1 WNHNN, CDR2 SYGVQD (reference sequence). Profiled with immunoSEQ multiplex PCR; TCRdb holds only in-frame clones, not every one. The data hold roughly 100,000 clones, with almost 80% observed a single time. Sequenced: peripheral blood. This receptor was identified in a man aged 60-69 years with active or convalescent COVID-19. The genes are TRBV10-1 and TRBJ2-3, with 8 bases fitting TRBD2. The CDR3 coding sequence is TGCGCCAGCAGCCCAGCGGGAGCGGGCACAGATACGCAGTATTTT. Translated: CASSPAGAGTDTQYF.